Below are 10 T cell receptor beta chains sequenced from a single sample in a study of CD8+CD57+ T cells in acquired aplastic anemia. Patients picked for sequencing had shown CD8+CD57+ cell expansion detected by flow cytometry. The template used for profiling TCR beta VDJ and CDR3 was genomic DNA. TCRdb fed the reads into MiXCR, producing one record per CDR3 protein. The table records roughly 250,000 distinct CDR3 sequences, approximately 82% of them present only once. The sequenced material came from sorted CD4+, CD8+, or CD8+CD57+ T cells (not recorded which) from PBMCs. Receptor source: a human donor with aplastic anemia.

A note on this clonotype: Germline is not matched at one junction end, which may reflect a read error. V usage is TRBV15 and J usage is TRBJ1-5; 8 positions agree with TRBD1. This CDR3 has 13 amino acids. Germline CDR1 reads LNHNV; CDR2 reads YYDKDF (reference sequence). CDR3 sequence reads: CATSMTGAGAQLF. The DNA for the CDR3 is TGTGCCACCAGCATGACAGGGGCCGGGGCCCAGCTTTTT.

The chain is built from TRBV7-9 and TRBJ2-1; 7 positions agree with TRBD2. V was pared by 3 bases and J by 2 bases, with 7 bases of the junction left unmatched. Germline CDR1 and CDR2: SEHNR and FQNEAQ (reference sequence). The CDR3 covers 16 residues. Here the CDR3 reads CASSFQRSGTYNEQFF. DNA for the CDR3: TGTGCCAGCAGCTTTCAAAGAAGCGGGACCTACAATGAGCAGTTCTTC.

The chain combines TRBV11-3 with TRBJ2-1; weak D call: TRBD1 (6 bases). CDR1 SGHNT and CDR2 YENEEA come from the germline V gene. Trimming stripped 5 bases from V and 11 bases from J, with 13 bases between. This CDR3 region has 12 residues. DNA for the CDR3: TGTGCCAGCAGCCCCAGGGGAGATCAGCAGTTCTTC. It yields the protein CASSPRGDQQFF.

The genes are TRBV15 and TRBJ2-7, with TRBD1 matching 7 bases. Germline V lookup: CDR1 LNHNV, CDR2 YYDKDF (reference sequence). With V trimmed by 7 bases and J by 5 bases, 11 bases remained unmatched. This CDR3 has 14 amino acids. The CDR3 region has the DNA TGTGCCACCAAGTGCACAGGGGAGCACGACGAGCAGTACTTC. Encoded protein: CATKCTGEHDEQYF.

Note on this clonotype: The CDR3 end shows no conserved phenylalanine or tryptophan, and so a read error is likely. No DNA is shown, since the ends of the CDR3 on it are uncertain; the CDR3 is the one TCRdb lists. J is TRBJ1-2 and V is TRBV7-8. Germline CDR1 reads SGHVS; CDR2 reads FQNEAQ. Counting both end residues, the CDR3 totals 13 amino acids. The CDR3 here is CASSLAGGPDTPY.

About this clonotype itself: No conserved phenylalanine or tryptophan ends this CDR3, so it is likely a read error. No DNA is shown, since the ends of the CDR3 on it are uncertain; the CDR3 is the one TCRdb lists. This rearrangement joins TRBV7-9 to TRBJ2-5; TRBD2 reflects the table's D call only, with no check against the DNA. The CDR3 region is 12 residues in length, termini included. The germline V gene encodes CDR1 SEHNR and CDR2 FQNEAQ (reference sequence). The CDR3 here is CASRCDRSGRYD.

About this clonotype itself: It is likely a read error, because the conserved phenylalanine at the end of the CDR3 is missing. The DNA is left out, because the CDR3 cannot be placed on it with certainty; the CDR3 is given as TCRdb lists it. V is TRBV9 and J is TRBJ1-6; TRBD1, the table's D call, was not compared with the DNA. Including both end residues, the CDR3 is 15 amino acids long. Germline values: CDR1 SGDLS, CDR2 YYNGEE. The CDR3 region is CASGGAGNIQYSVHS.

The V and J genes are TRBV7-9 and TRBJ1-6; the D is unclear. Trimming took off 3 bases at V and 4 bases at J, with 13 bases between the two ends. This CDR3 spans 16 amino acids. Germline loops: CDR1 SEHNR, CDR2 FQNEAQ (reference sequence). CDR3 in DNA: TGTGCCAGCAGCTTTCGAGAGAGCGGGTATAATTCACCCCTCCACTTT. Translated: CASSFRESGYNSPLHF.

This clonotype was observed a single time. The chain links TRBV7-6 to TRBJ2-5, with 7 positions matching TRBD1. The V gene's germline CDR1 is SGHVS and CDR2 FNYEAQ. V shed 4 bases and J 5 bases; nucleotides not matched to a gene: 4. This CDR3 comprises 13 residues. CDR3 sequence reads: CASSSGTVETQYF. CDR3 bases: TGTGCCAGCAGCTCCGGGACAGTGGAGACCCAGTACTTC.

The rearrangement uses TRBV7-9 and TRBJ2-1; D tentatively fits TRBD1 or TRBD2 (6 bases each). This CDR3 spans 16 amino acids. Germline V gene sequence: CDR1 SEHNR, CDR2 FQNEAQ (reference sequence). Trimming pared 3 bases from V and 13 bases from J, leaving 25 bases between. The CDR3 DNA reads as TGTGCCAGCAGCTTTCCGGGAAGCTGGGGGGCCAACGTCCAGTTCTTC. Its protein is CASSFPGSWGANVQFF.